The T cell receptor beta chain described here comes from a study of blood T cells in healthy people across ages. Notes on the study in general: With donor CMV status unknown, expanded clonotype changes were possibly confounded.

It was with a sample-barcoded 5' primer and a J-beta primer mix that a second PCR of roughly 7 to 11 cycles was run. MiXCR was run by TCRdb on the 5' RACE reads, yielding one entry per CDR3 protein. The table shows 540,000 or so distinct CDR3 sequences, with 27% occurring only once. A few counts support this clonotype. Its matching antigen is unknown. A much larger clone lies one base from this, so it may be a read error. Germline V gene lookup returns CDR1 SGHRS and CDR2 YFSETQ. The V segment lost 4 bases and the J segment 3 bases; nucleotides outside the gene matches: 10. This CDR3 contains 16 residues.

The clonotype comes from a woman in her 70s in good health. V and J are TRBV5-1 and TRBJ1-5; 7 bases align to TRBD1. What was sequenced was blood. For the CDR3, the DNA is TGCGCCAGCAGCCCGGGGACAGCCCATAACAATCAGCCCCAGCATTTT. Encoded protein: CASSPGTAHNNQPQHF.